The count of the clone carrying this T cell receptor (beta chain) is one. A far larger clone differs by one base, so this is likely a read error. This sample is drawn from a study of regulatory T cells in long-lasting Graves disease. Sample time point: persistent/refractory GD, antithyroid drugs over 5 years with positive TRAb. RNA extracted from PBMCs served as the sequencing template. Investigators prepared the TCR beta libraries by applying iRepertoire HTBI primers and Arm-PCR of CDR3 regions. As processed by the authors: Looking across samples, the authors found under 75 TRBV and 12 to 15 TRBJ segments. TCRdb re-analysed the multiplex PCR reads in MiXCR, keeping a single row per CDR3 protein. Here the V and J calls rest on TCRdb's processing, not on the authors' analysis. Among a few hundred thousand distinct CDR3 sequences, roughly 24% were seen once, and the ten largest hold 28%. The junction had 8 bases not matched to a gene; V was cut back by 6 bases and J by 5 bases. Germline lookup yields CDR1 MDHEN and CDR2 SYDVKM. The CDR3 has 15 amino acids.

The rearrangement joins TRBV28 to TRBJ2-5; 11 nucleotides align to TRBD1. The TCR was taken from a woman aged 40 to 49 with Graves disease. The material was peripheral blood mononuclear cells (PBMCs), obtained when the disease was refractory, from a patient treated with antithyroid drugs. CDR3 amino acids: CASRSRTGGDETQYF. In nucleotides, the CDR3 is TGTGCCAGCAGATCCAGGACAGGGGGCGACGAGACCCAGTACTTC.